This entry concerns a single T cell receptor beta chain. The antigen is unknown. The data stem from a study of blood T cells in healthy people across ages. Study conclusions and caveats: Not knowing donor CMV status may have confounded expanded clonotype changes.

A second about 6 to 12 cycle PCR used barcoded and J-beta primers. TCRdb re-analysed the 5' RACE reads in MiXCR, keeping a single row per CDR3 protein. The sample shows over 950,000 distinct CDR3 sequences, under 40% of them seen only once. Germline CDR1 and CDR2: LGHDT and YNNKEL (reference sequence). Trimming pared 4 bases from V and 11 bases from J, leaving 14 bases between. This CDR3 is 12 amino acids long. Each sample gave at least 6 million isolated PBMCs. The TCR comes from a young man in good health. The source material was blood. The chain recombines TRBV3-1 with TRBJ2-5; D may be TRBD1 or TRBD2 (5 bases each). CDR3 sequence: CASSPGQGVQYF. The CDR3, as DNA: TGTGCCAGCAGCCCGGGGCAGGGCGTTCAGTACTTC.